These 29 T cell receptor beta chains share one sample of origin, sequenced in a study of shared clonotypes between healthy human individuals. Profiling relied on immunoSEQ multiplex PCR, and the TCRdb table lists in-frame clones only, not all of them. The sample consists of 640,000 or so clones, about two thirds of them appearing once. The sample taken for sequencing was memory CD4+ T cells sorted from blood. Specified subset: CD45RA-negative fraction. The source of these receptors is a woman aged 30 to 39 in good health.

The CDR3 sequence is CASSHSGSTSGSLNEQFF. CDR3 sequence (DNA): TGTGCCAGCTCCCACTCGGGGTCGACTAGCGGGAGTTTAAATGAGCAGTTCTTC. The chain is built from TRBV18 and TRBJ2-1, with TRBD2 identical over 12 bases. Per germline, CDR1 KGHSH and CDR2 LQKENI. After removal of 6 bases from V and 7 bases from J, the junction contained 16 bases not matched to a gene. CDR3 size: 18 residues.

This chain connects TRBV27 to TRBJ1-1; TRBD1 agrees at 7 bases. The length of the CDR3 is 13 residues. CDR1 and CDR2 from the germline V gene are MNHEY and SMNVEV (reference sequence). The V segment lost 8 bases and the J segment 2 bases; nucleotides outside the gene matches: 5. In DNA, the CDR3 is TGTGCCAGCGGGACAGTCTTAAACACTGAAGCTTTCTTT. As protein: CASGTVLNTEAFF.

The chain has TRBV28 and TRBJ2-2, with a weak D call TRBD2 (5 bases). Germline-derived CDR1 and CDR2 are MDHEN and SYDVKM. Trimming shortened V by 3 bases and J by 5 bases, and 10 bases separated the two germline ends. The CDR3 has 14 amino acids. The CDR3 sequence is CASSFGAGTGELFF. The CDR3 nucleotides are TGTGCCAGCAGTTTTGGCGCGGGTACCGGGGAGCTGTTTTTT.

The chain is built from TRBV7-2 and TRBJ2-4; a weak D match, TRBD2 (5 bases). The V end lost 3 bases, the J end lost 0 bases, and 6 bases lay between the germline ends. The germline CDR1 and CDR2 sequences are SGHTA and FQGNSA. This CDR3 has 14 amino acids. CDR3 sequence: CASSLAGAKNIQYF. Here the CDR3 DNA reads TGTGCCAGCAGCTTGGCGGGAGCCAAAAACATTCAGTACTTC.

The V and J genes are TRBV7-2 and TRBJ1-2; TRBD1 agrees at 9 bases. Unmatched junction bases numbered 5, after V lost 3 bases and J lost 0 bases. Germline V gene lookup returns CDR1 SGHTA and CDR2 FQGNSA. The CDR3 spans 16 residues. DNA of the CDR3: TGTGCCAGCAGCTTTGGGGGGACAGGGACTAACTATGGCTACACCTTC. This sequence encodes CASSFGGTGTNYGYTF.

The V call is TRBV5-5, the J call TRBJ2-6; TRBD1 aligns across 11 bases. The CDR3 runs 19 residues. J lost 1 base, V lost 3 bases, and 9 bases had no gene match. The germline gives CDR1 SGHKS, CDR2 YYEKEE (reference sequence). The CDR3 loop is CASSWPLDRGRSGANVLTF. CDR3 nucleotide sequence: TGTGCCAGCAGCTGGCCCTTGGACAGGGGGCGATCTGGGGCCAACGTCCTGACTTTC.

The rearrangement uses TRBV28 and TRBJ1-5; 7 nucleotides align to TRBD1. Looked up from germline, CDR1 is MDHEN and CDR2 is SYDVKM. With 2 bases clipped from V and 7 bases from J, the junction kept 5 bases outside the gene matches. This CDR3 contains 14 residues. The CDR3 DNA reads TGTGCCAGCAGTTTAACAGGGGTGGTGCAGCCCCAGCATTTT. This codes for CASSLTGVVQPQHF.

V gene TRBV21-1 combines with J gene TRBJ2-3; TRBD2, the D gene given by the table, was not confirmed from the DNA. TRBV21-1 is termed a pseudogene. The CDR3 is 17 residues long. CDR3 sequence (DNA): TGTGCCAGCAGCACACGAGGCGGTAGCGGGAAGACAGATACGCAGTATTTT. Translation: CASSTRGGSGKTDTQYF.

This sequence joins TRBV19 and TRBJ2-7; 11 positions agree with TRBD2. After removal of 6 bases from V and 2 bases from J, the junction contained 12 bases not matched to a gene. The germline V gene has CDR1 LNHDA and CDR2 SQIVND (reference sequence). This CDR3 region has 17 residues. Here the CDR3 reads CASRPGTSGFKTYEQYF. The CDR3, as DNA: TGTGCCAGTAGACCCGGGACTAGCGGATTCAAAACCTACGAGCAGTACTTC.

This chain joins TRBV30 and TRBJ1-2; the D gene is possibly TRBD1 (5 bases). Trimming removed 5 bases at V and 7 bases at J, with 20 bases between. The CDR3 is made up of 14 amino acids. Germline-derived CDR1 and CDR2 are GTSNPN and SVGIG (reference sequence). Here the CDR3 DNA reads TGTGCCTGGGTGAGACCGGGGACCCGGCCTGGCTACACCTTC. This gives the protein CAWVRPGTRPGYTF.

This sequence joins TRBV28 and TRBJ2-1, with D maybe TRBD2 (6 bases). The length of the CDR3 is 16 residues. In germline, CDR1 is MDHEN, CDR2 SYDVKM. V gave up 5 bases and J gave up 8 bases, with 22 bases separating them. CDR3 sequence reads: CASSRPGTQPRHEQFF. The CDR3 DNA is TGTGCCAGCAGTCGACCCGGGACTCAGCCCAGGCATGAGCAGTTCTTC.

This clone was recorded many times. The rearrangement links TRBV28 to TRBJ1-5; possible D gene TRBD1, 5 bases. This CDR3 is built from 14 residues. With 3 bases removed from V and 8 bases from J, the gap between germline ends came to 14 bases. CDR1 and CDR2 from the germline V gene are MDHEN and SYDVKM. This CDR3 reads CASSLLESREPQHF. DNA of the CDR3: TGTGCCAGCAGTTTGTTGGAGTCCAGGGAGCCCCAGCATTTT.

The J gene is TRBJ1-1, the V gene TRBV5-1, with TRBD1 matching 7 bases. The V gene's germline CDR1 is SGHRS and CDR2 YFSETQ. There are 13 residues in the CDR3. V shed 4 bases and J 5 bases; nucleotides not matched to a gene: 5. The CDR3 spells CASSGGQVTEAFF. DNA of the CDR3: TGCGCCAGCAGCGGAGGACAGGTTACTGAAGCTTTCTTT.

The V call is TRBV11-2, the J call TRBJ1-4; no clear D gene. This CDR3 region has 13 residues. V was pared by 5 bases and J by 5 bases, with 9 bases between. Germline V gene lookup returns CDR1 SGHAT and CDR2 FQNNGV. CDR3 amino acids: CASSKVGNEKLFF. The CDR3 nucleotides read TGTGCCAGCAGCAAGGTGGGGAATGAAAAACTGTTTTTT.

J is TRBJ2-7 and V is TRBV7-2, with D possibly matching TRBD1 (6 bases). Trimming left V 2 bases short and J 2 bases short, with 10 bases between. Germline V gene lookup returns CDR1 SGHTA and CDR2 FQGNSA. The CDR3 has 14 amino acids. The CDR3 is CASSLLEGAYEQYF. The CDR3 DNA reads as TGTGCCAGCAGCTTATTAGAGGGGGCCTACGAGCAGTACTTC.

This clone is deemed medium-sized (0.01 to 0.1%). Additional DNA sequences in this sample encode the identical CDR3. The rearrangement joins TRBV29-1 to TRBJ2-2; no reliable D call. The V gene lost 2 bases and the J gene lost 4 bases, with 5 bases spanning the gap. CDR3 size: 12 residues. Germline-derived CDR1 and CDR2 are SQVTM and ANQGSEA. CDR3 DNA sequence: TGCAGCGTTGAACGGACCACCGGGGAGCTGTTTTTT. Protein sequence: CSVERTTGELFF.

Turning to this clone: Other DNA sequences in this specimen translate into the identical CDR3. The chain has TRBV11-2 and TRBJ1-1; D not resolved. This CDR3 contains 14 residues. V gave up 0 bases and J gave up 0 bases, with 5 bases separating them. CDR1 and CDR2 (germline): SGHAT, FQNNGV. The CDR3 loop is CASSLDRVNTEAFF. The CDR3 nucleotides are TGTGCCAGCAGCTTAGACAGAGTGAACACTGAAGCTTTCTTT.

This chain links TRBV27 with TRBJ1-1; TRBD1 might be the D (6 bases). The CDR3 has 14 amino acids. Trimming took 3 bases from V and 6 from J, leaving 14 bases between them. Germline lookup yields CDR1 MNHEY and CDR2 SMNVEV (reference sequence). CDR3 loop: CASSLPDRRSEAFF. The CDR3 coding sequence is TGTGCCAGCAGTTTGCCCGACAGGCGGTCTGAAGCTTTCTTT.

V and J are TRBV11-2 and TRBJ2-7; D is possibly TRBD1 (6 bases). The CDR3 consists of 16 residues. Trimming took 2 bases from V and 0 from J, leaving 14 bases between them. Germline V gene sequence: CDR1 SGHAT, CDR2 FQNNGV. CDR3 sequence: CASSLIQGVGSYEQYF. The CDR3 DNA sequence: TGTGCCAGCAGCTTAATACAGGGTGTGGGCTCCTACGAGCAGTACTTC.

The chain is built from TRBV27 and TRBJ2-2; D call uncertain. This CDR3 has 14 amino acids. Germline assignment: CDR1 MNHEY and CDR2 SMNVEV (reference sequence). The germline V and J ends were trimmed by 3 bases and 1 base, with 6 bases remaining between them. The CDR3 reads CASSFNENTGELFF. The CDR3 bases are TGTGCCAGCAGTTTTAACGAGAACACCGGGGAGCTGTTTTTT.

The CDR3 DNA sequence: TGTGCCAGCAGCTTGGATGAGGGCCGTGGCTACACCTTC. Protein sequence: CASSLDEGRGYTF. The chain employs TRBV5-4 and TRBJ1-2; no firm D call. The CDR3 is 13 residues long. Deletions cut 0 bases from V and 7 bases from J, with 10 bases between. The germline V gene has CDR1 SGHNT and CDR2 YYREEE (reference sequence).

The rearrangement uses TRBV11-2 and TRBJ2-1, with 9 bases aligning to TRBD1. V was pared by 6 bases and J by 8 bases, with 11 bases of the junction left unmatched. Germline V lookup: CDR1 SGHAT, CDR2 FQNNGV. This CDR3 contains 15 residues. The CDR3 is CASRRPGTGSDEQFF. CDR3 coding DNA: TGTGCCAGCAGGCGTCCCGGGACAGGGAGCGATGAGCAGTTCTTC.

V gene TRBV2 combines with J gene TRBJ2-2; no definite D call. CDR1 is SNHLY and CDR2 is FYNNEI in the germline V gene. There are 11 residues in the CDR3. Trimming removed 3 bases from V and 6 bases from J, with 2 bases in between. The CDR3 loop is CASSESGELFF. CDR3 coding DNA: TGTGCCAGCAGTGAGTCCGGGGAGCTGTTTTTT.

This chain uses TRBV5-4 with TRBJ2-3; D is perhaps TRBD2 (6 bases). Trimming removed 4 bases from V and 2 bases from J, with 11 bases in between. Germline V gene lookup returns CDR1 SGHNT and CDR2 YYREEE (reference sequence). CDR3 length equals 14 residues. CDR3 sequence (DNA): TGTGCCAGCAGCGCGGGAAGTAACACAGATACGCAGTATTTT. Translated: CASSAGSNTDTQYF. Variable domain in full (rest from reference TRBV5-4 and TRBJ2-3): ETGVTQSPTHLIKTRGQQVTLRCSSQSGHNTVSWYQQALGQGPQFIFQYYREEENGRGNFPPRFSGLQFPNYSSELNVNALELDDSALYLCASSAGSNTDTQYFGPGTRLTVL.

The V gene is TRBV11-2, the J gene TRBJ1-5; D possibly corresponds to TRBD1 (6 bases). The CDR3 sequence is 18 residues long. From germline, CDR1 is SGHAT and CDR2 FQNNGV. The V gene lost 5 bases and the J gene lost 1 base, with 21 bases spanning the gap. The CDR3 spells CASSRTPSGTRSNQPQHF. CDR3 nucleotide sequence: TGTGCCAGCAGCCGAACCCCGTCCGGGACACGAAGCAATCAGCCCCAGCATTTT. Combining the CDR3 with reference TRBV11-2 and TRBJ1-5 gives the whole variable domain EAGVAQSPRYKIIEKRQSVAFWCNPISGHATLYWYQQILGQGPKLLIQFQNNGVVDDSQLPKDRFSAERLKGVDSTLKIQPAKLEDSAVYLCASSRTPSGTRSNQPQHFGDGTRLSIL.

This clone was counted between two and nine times. The chain recombines TRBV4-1 with TRBJ2-3; TRBD2 aligns across 16 bases. Trimming took 0 bases from V and 7 from J; bases not matched to a gene: 10. The CDR3 extends over 19 amino acids. Germline V gives CDR1 MGHRA, CDR2 YSYEKL. The CDR3 bases are TGCGCCAGCAGCCAAGATCCGGGACTAGCGGGAGGGCGGAGGAATACGCAGTATTTT. Protein sequence: CASSQDPGLAGGRRNTQYF.

This chain joins TRBV28 and TRBJ1-2; D is ambiguous. The germline V gene encodes CDR1 MDHEN and CDR2 SYDVKM. This CDR3 has 14 residues. V gave up 8 bases and J gave up 4 bases, with 17 bases separating them. Written as DNA, the CDR3 is TGTGCCAGCTTAGGGCAGGAGGATGGCTATGGCTACACCTTC. Translation gives CASLGQEDGYGYTF.

V usage is TRBV5-1 and J usage is TRBJ2-7; D may be TRBD1 (8 bases). Looked up from germline, CDR1 is SGHRS and CDR2 is YFSETQ. V lost 3 bases, J lost 3 bases, and 22 bases lay in between. The CDR3 spans 17 residues. The CDR3 nucleotides are TGCGCCAGCAGCTCCATGCGGGGGACAGGTTCGAACTACGAGCAGTACTTC. Residues: CASSSMRGTGSNYEQYF. Using reference TRBV5-1 and TRBJ2-7 for the parts outside the CDR3, the full variable domain is KAGVTQTPRYLIKTRGQQVTLSCSPISGHRSVSWYQQTPGQGLQFLFEYFSETQRNKGNFPGRFSGRQFSNSRSEMNVSTLELGDSALYLCASSSMRGTGSNYEQYFGPGTRLTVT.

This clone was seen a few times. The V call is TRBV7-2, the J call TRBJ2-1; no clear D gene. This CDR3 comprises 13 residues. With 1 base removed from V and 12 bases from J, the gap between germline ends came to 13 bases. The germline CDR1 and CDR2 sequences are SGHTA and FQGNSA. The CDR3 region is CASSLVSASAQFF. DNA for the CDR3: TGTGCCAGCAGCTTAGTCTCCGCTAGTGCGCAGTTCTTC.